Listed below are T cell receptor beta chains from one sample, sequenced in a study of CD8 T cells in ankylosing spondylitis. Via MiXCR, TCRdb re-called the 5' RACE reads, giving one row per CDR3 protein. Here the sample spans more than 150,000 distinct CDR3 sequences, around 13% being singletons. The specimen sequenced was blood, either unsorted or a sorted T cell fraction (not recorded which). Receptor source: a female donor with ankylosing spondylitis or in good health (not recorded which). Each CDR3 is given with its conserved first and last residue. The D gene is left open where the match is weak. Clone size is stated in some rows and not others, as once, few, many or a class when expanded.

J gene: TRBJ1-6
D gene: TRBD1
clone size: many
V gene: TRBV7-9
CDR3 DNA: TGTGCCAGCAGCCTCGCCCCAGGGGGCCTGTCACCCCTCCACTTT
CDR3 protein: CASSLAPGGLSPLHF

J gene: TRBJ1-5
D gene: TRBD1
clone size: many
V gene: TRBV12-3/TRBV12-4
CDR3 DNA: TGTGCCAGCAGTCTGCGGACAGGGGAAGGCTATCAGCCCCAGCATTTT
CDR3 protein: CASSLRTGEGYQPQHF

J gene: TRBJ2-7
D gene: -
clone size: many
V gene: TRBV7-2
CDR3 DNA: TGTGCCAGCAGCTTAGAATTAGCTGGTTCCTACGAGCAGTACTTC
CDR3 protein: CASSLELAGSYEQYF

J gene: TRBJ2-7
D gene: TRBD1
clone size: many
V gene: TRBV20-1
CDR3 DNA: TGCAGTGCCAAACCGGGACAGGGGCTCTACGAGCAGTACTTC
CDR3 protein: CSAKPGQGLYEQYF

J gene: TRBJ2-7
D gene: -
clone size: many
V gene: TRBV20-1
CDR3 DNA: TGCAGTGCTAGAGATACAGGGAAGGGGGACTACGAGCAGTACTTC
CDR3 protein: CSARDTGKGDYEQYF

J gene: TRBJ2-2
D gene: -
clone size: few
V gene: TRBV27
CDR3 DNA: TGTGCCAGCAAGTCCCAGGTAATAGGGACGAACACCGGGGAGCTGTTTTTT
CDR3 protein: CASKSQVIGTNTGELFF

J gene: TRBJ1-6
D gene: -
clone size: few
V gene: TRBV20-1
CDR3 DNA: TGCAGTGCAAGTGACAGCGGAAATTCACCCCTCCACTTT
CDR3 protein: CSASDSGNSPLHF

J gene: TRBJ2-7
D gene: -
clone size: -
V gene: TRBV20-1
CDR3 DNA: TGCAGTGCTCCCCGGGGTTACGAGCAGTACTTC
CDR3 protein: CSAPRGYEQYF

J gene: TRBJ2-1
D gene: TRBD2
clone size: few
V gene: TRBV20-1
CDR3 DNA: TGCAGTGCTCCGATTGGCGGGAGGCTTGGCAATGAGCAGTTCTTC
CDR3 protein: CSAPIGGRLGNEQFF

J gene: TRBJ2-2
D gene: -
clone size: few
V gene: TRBV30
CDR3 DNA: TGTGCCTGGAGTGTAGCATCACTTACCGGGGAGCTGTTTTTT
CDR3 protein: CAWSVASLTGELFF

J gene: TRBJ2-4
D gene: -
clone size: -
V gene: TRBV7-2
CDR3 DNA: TGTGCCAGCAGCCGAAATCAACCAACTAATCTCGGCATTCAGTACTTC
CDR3 protein: CASSRNQPTNLGIQYF

J gene: TRBJ1-1
D gene: -
clone size: few
V gene: TRBV4-3
CDR3 DNA: TGCGCCAGCAGCCCCTTTGCGGGGGCGGGAACTGAAGCTTTCTTT
CDR3 protein: CASSPFAGAGTEAFF

J gene: TRBJ1-1
D gene: -
clone size: few
V gene: TRBV7-2
CDR3 DNA: TGTGCCAGCAGCCCAGGCGGGTTGAACACTGAAGCTTTCTTT
CDR3 protein: CASSPGGLNTEAFF

J gene: TRBJ2-1
D gene: TRBD2
clone size: -
V gene: TRBV14
CDR3 DNA: TGTGCCAGCAGCCAAGATGCGGGAGTGGGCAACAATGAGCAGCTCTTC
CDR3 protein: CASSQDAGVGNNEQLF

J gene: TRBJ2-7
D gene: -
clone size: many
V gene: TRBV12-3/TRBV12-4
CDR3 DNA: TGTGCCAGCAGCTTAGGGTCGGGTTCCTACTACGAGCAGTACTTC
CDR3 protein: CASSLGSGSYYEQYF

J gene: TRBJ2-2
D gene: -
clone size: few
V gene: TRBV5-4
CDR3 DNA: TGTGCCAGCAACCCGACTTTTCCGGTGACCGGGGAGCTGTTTTTT
CDR3 protein: CASNPTFPVTGELFF

J gene: TRBJ2-7
D gene: TRBD2
clone size: once
V gene: TRBV20-1
CDR3 DNA: TGCAGTGCCGTGAGTTTAGCGGGAGGGCTCCACGAGCAGTACTTC
CDR3 protein: CSAVSLAGGLHEQYF

J gene: TRBJ2-5
D gene: TRBD2
clone size: few
V gene: TRBV6-2/TRBV6-3
CDR3 DNA: TGTGCCAGCAGACTACGTCATCGACTAGCGGGAGGGATAGAGACCCAGTACTTC
CDR3 protein: CASRLRHRLAGGIETQYF

J gene: TRBJ1-1
D gene: -
clone size: -
V gene: TRBV6-2/TRBV6-3
CDR3 DNA: TGTGCCAGCAGTTGGCCCGTCCTAAGGGGCGAAGCTTTCTTT
CDR3 protein: CASSWPVLRGEAFF

J gene: TRBJ2-7
D gene: -
clone size: few
V gene: TRBV25-1
CDR3 DNA: TGTGCCAGCAGACCTCCCCGAACAGGGACCTACGAGCAGTACTTC
CDR3 protein: CASRPPRTGTYEQYF

J gene: TRBJ2-2
D gene: -
clone size: few
V gene: TRBV7-9
CDR3 DNA: TGTGCCAGCAGCTCCTCGGAGATTAGCGGGAACACCGGGGAGCTGTTTTTT
CDR3 protein: CASSSSEISGNTGELFF

J gene: TRBJ2-7
D gene: TRBD2
clone size: many
V gene: TRBV6-2/TRBV6-3
CDR3 DNA: TGTGCCAGCAGTTACGCGGGGGGCTACGAGCAGTACTTC
CDR3 protein: CASSYAGGYEQYF

J gene: TRBJ2-1
D gene: TRBD2
clone size: -
V gene: TRBV15
CDR3 DNA: TGTGCCACCAGCAGAGGACTAGCGGGAGCTTACTACAATGAGCAGTTCTTC
CDR3 protein: CATSRGLAGAYYNEQFF

J gene: TRBJ2-7
D gene: -
clone size: many
V gene: TRBV12-3/TRBV12-4
CDR3 DNA: TGTGCCAGCTCAGAGGGTAGTCACTCCTACGAGCAGTACTTC
CDR3 protein: CASSEGSHSYEQYF

J gene: TRBJ2-7
D gene: -
clone size: many
V gene: TRBV9
CDR3 DNA: TGTGCCAGCAGCGTAAGGCTGGCGAACGAGCAGTACTTC
CDR3 protein: CASSVRLANEQYF

J gene: TRBJ2-1
D gene: -
clone size: few
V gene: TRBV20-1
CDR3 DNA: TGCAGTGCTAGAGGTAATTTAGGGACTCGCGAGCAGTTCTTC
CDR3 protein: CSARGNLGTREQFF

J gene: TRBJ1-1
D gene: -
clone size: many
V gene: TRBV11-2
CDR3 DNA: TGTGCCAGCAGCCTGCAGCAGGGAATGAACACTGAAGCTTTCTTT
CDR3 protein: CASSLQQGMNTEAFF

J gene: TRBJ1-2
D gene: -
clone size: -
V gene: TRBV27
CDR3 DNA: TGTGCCAGCAGTTTATCCCGGGGAGCCCCCGGTGGCTACACCTTC
CDR3 protein: CASSLSRGAPGGYTF